The T cell receptor beta chain described here comes from a study of cytomegalovirus exposure and HLA in healthy donors (dated by TCRdb to the late 2010s). With regard to the full study: According to an earlier analysis of 587 of the donors, roughly 180 million T cells yielded 117 million unique TCR beta sequences and about 300 Gb of sequence data. The study profiled the T cell repertoires of some 610 subjects by immunosequencing and related them to cytomegalovirus serostatus. Genome-wide SNP genotypes for about 60% of the 666 donors were used in a later genetic analysis, which treated that subset as a discovery cohort. Along with the approximately 700-subject first cohort, a separate validation cohort of some 130 different subjects was used. Roughly five DR-DQ haplotypes were handled as single units for association and clustering because linkage in the cohort was strong. The study aimed to test whether cataloging public T cell receptors could reveal signatures of past pathogen exposure. Of the 300 to 450 genotyped donors, approximately 80% fell in the genetic ancestry cluster associated with self-reported Caucasian donors. A later analysis re-analyzed previously published TCR beta repertoires from roughly 600 donors and added high-resolution HLA genotyping to study TCR occurrence patterns. An earlier analysis of nearly 600 of the donors applied high-throughput TCR beta sequencing to assess whether each TCR beta V gene segment acted as functional or pseudogenic. Donor age, sex, ethnicity and CMV serostatus were compiled together with the repertoire data. HLA typing covered class I and class II loci at four-digit resolution. An early release that covered roughly 600 HLA-typed donors contained about 300 gigabases of sequencing data and some 87 million unique TCR sequences. Every repertoire in the discovery cohort had been generated on one and the same sequencing platform. Typing coverage varied by locus: about 629-630 donors for A, B, C, DRB1 and DQB1; roughly 520 for DQA1; more than 600 for DPA1; roughly 470 for DPB1. To predict cytomegalovirus infection status, the study combined high-throughput TCR immunosequencing, statistical association of individual TCRs with disease status, and machine learning. On average, 235,054 unique TCR beta nucleotide sequences were sequenced per donor among 300 to 500 genotyped donors of the cohort, with 15% to 20% of those sequences being non-productive. Rather than drawing on any new phenotypic data, the later analysis identified candidate immune exposures from TCR beta sequences and the way those sequences occurred across donors.

Between the V and J ends, shortened by 2 bases and 5 bases respectively, the junction contains 7 bases. Its CDR3 holds 12 amino acids, cysteine through phenylalanine. Of the read, only the CDR3 DNA is kept; its 36 bases are in frame from base 1. Based on the germline V gene, the CDR1 and CDR2 sequences are MGHRA and YSYEKL. Comments on this clone: Its specific antigen is unknown. Per-base qualities were not stored, and no clone one base away is much larger.

What the work shows at the level of the full study, not this receptor alone: V-gene and J-gene trimming of TCR beta chains was associated with a missense DCLRE1C variant in a later genetic analysis, and the association was replicated in an independent cohort. An earlier analysis of approximately 500 of the donors showed that most TCR beta V segments appeared in productive rearrangements either about 87% or about 30% of the time, which broadly matched IMGT annotations. Because HLA typing was missing for some donors at each locus, association tests included only the typed subset. In the study, some 160 TCR beta chains were listed as associated with cytomegalovirus. According to a later analysis, TCR association rates differed among HLA loci, with DRB1 alleles showing the most associated TCRs and HLA-C alleles showing the fewest. When HLA alleles, especially DR and DQ, strongly co-occurred, TCR associations were difficult to assign to individual alleles. In vitro tests confirmed that a few of the cytomegalovirus-associated TCR beta chains recognize cytomegalovirus antigens. In a later analysis, HLA-associated TCR beta chains showed more clonal expansion and lower generation probabilities than non-associated chains that were equally common. CMV serostatus was the only immune exposure information available for the cohort. Some IMGT-functional V segments, including TRBV6-2 and TRBV6-3, could not be told apart with the 87-base-pair reads, so those segments were excluded. According to the authors, the approach could potentially be generalized to other disease states and immunological phenotypes. A cluster of highly shared sequence variants was judged likely to represent a technical artifact of the sequencing pipeline. In both the original and validation cohorts, the classifier was reported to diagnose cytomegalovirus status with high specificity and sensitivity. Most TCR sequences were seen in very few donors, while some public TCRs were found in many individuals. In a later analysis, most CMV-associated TCR beta chains were found to appear HLA-restricted, with HLA associations seemingly driven largely by CMV exposure. The cohort was sequenced for TCR beta chains only, and without alpha or paired-chain data the features that could be detected were limited. In a later analysis, around 17,000 TCR beta sequences were associated with specific HLA alleles at a false discovery rate of 0.05. According to a later genetic analysis, donors in an Asian-associated ancestry cluster had fewer N-insertions in productive TCRs than the roughly 660-donor mean. Correlated functional status among segregating V segments might reflect linkage disequilibrium, but an unknown experimental factor could not be ruled out. Because counts were too low, about 18 rarely observed V segments, including chromosome 9 orphons, were excluded from the earlier analysis of roughly 580 of the donors. Sequencing depth was assumed to be roughly uniform across donors in the presence/absence analyses, though that assumption may not hold. According to a later analysis, parvovirus B19, influenza, CMV and Epstein-Barr virus appeared linked to several top co-occurrence clusters. A further reported finding was that TCR beta sequences accurately predicted the HLA-A and HLA-B alleles for most subjects in the first cohort.

Receptor libraries were prepared by the immunoSEQ multiplex PCR assay. The multiplex PCR relied on a mix of 60 forward primers for TCR Vbeta segments and 13 reverse primers for TCR Jbeta segments. The CDR3 region of rearranged TCR beta genes was amplified from genomic DNA with a multiplex PCR assay. The amplified TCR beta libraries were sequenced on the Illumina HiSeq System as 87-base-pair reads. The paper's processing steps were these. A later analysis counted tens of millions of unique TCR beta chains across the 666 repertoires, and some 11 million of these chains were shared by at least two donors. A nearest-neighbor algorithm error-corrected the raw reads and collapsed the reads into unique sequences, merging closely related sequences to remove PCR and sequencing errors. Alignment of CDR3 sequences to IMGT reference sequences was used to assign V, D and J gene segments. For a sequence to be retained, at least a six-nucleotide match to both a V gene segment and a J gene segment was required. A rearrangement counted as productive if the CDR3 had no stop codons and remained in frame with V and J, and every other rearrangement counted as non-productive. CDR3 was defined by IMGT convention, running from the second conserved V-encoded cysteine to the conserved J-encoded phenylalanine. The earlier analysis of about 620 of the donors excluded sequences that lacked an unambiguous match to a single V gene segment. An earlier analysis of several hundred of the donors called V segments functional above 56.7% productive rearrangements and segregating when the between-donor standard deviation exceeded 5%. A statistical classification framework was built for diagnosing cytomegalovirus status from the catalog of TCR beta chain sequences. In a later analysis, TCR nucleotide sequences were compared against IMGT/GENE-DB human TR gene sequences so that V and J genes could be assigned. A later analysis assigned CDR3 sequences and most-parsimonious VDJ recombination scenarios with the TCRdist pipeline. In a later analysis, each TCR beta chain was defined by its CDR3 amino acid sequence together with its V-gene family, and reads lacking a unique V-gene family were excluded. In a later analysis, a few hundred highly shared, low-generation-probability nucleotide sequences were removed to address suspected cross-contamination and a sequencing artifact. For each public chain, a later analysis derived a clonal expansion index from normalized ranks of inferred template counts within each repertoire. In a later analysis, generation probabilities were computed with a VDJ recombination model fitted to out-of-frame rearrangements, and the resulting probabilities were checked against IGoR. A later analysis scored TCR-TCR, TCR-HLA and TCR-CMV co-occurrence with hypergeometric tests, applying a repertoire-size bias correction to TCR pairs. In a later analysis, false discovery rates were estimated by permuting HLA or CMV assignments 20 times. In a later analysis, co-occurring TCRs were grouped using DBSCAN, with TCRdist sequence similarity added in when clustering inside HLA-allele-positive subsets. Co-occurrence clustering excluded repertoires with fewer than 30,000 or more than 120,000 public chains, plus five with anomalous nucleotide sharing. Held by TCRdb, this immuneACCESS table contains in-frame sequences only and omits some clones. Under half of the omission traces to an unresolved V gene where checked; the cause of the rest is unknown. Clonal size and the V and J genes are those of that table, whereas D and trimming came from the DNA. The sample table lists around 120,000 clones, roughly 80% of them with a count of one. The biggest ten clones account for 3% to 4% of the sample.

The cohort consisted of 600 or so healthy bone marrow donors. All cohort members were sampled while nominally healthy, although unrecorded immune exposures were likely present. The donor was CMV seronegative and belonged to the group of more than 300 seronegative cohort members. A peripheral blood sample was provided by each donor, and peripheral blood mononuclear cells were used for TCR beta sequencing. Genomic DNA was extracted from the blood cell samples with the Qiagen DNeasy Blood Extraction Kit. This receptor was identified in a woman aged 40 to 50 in good health and CMV-seronegative. Input material: PBMCs. The chain is assembled from TRBV4-1 and TRBJ2-7; a weak D assignment points to TRBD2 (5 bases agree). The CDR3 reads as follows: CASSQTGNEQYF. The sequenced DNA is TGCGCCAGCAGCCAAACGGGAAACGAGCAGTACTTC.